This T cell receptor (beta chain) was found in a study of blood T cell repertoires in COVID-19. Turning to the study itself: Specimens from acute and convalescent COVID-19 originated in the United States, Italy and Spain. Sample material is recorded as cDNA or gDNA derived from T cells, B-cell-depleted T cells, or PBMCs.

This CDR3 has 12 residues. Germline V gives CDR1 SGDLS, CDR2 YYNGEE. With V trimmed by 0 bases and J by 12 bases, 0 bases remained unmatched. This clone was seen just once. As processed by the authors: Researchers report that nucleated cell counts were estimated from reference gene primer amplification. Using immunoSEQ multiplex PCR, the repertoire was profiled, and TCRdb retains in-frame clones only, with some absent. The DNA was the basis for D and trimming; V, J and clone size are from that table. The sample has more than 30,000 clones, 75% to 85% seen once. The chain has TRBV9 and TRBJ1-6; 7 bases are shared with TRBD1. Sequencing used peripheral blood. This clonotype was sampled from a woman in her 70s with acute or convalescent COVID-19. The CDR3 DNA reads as TGTGCCAGCAGCGTAGACAGGGGACCCCTCCACTTT. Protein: CASSVDRGPLHF. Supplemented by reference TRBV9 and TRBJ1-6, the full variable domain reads DSGVTQTPKHLITATGQRVTLRCSPRSGDLSVYWYQQSLDQGLQFLIQYYNGEERAKGNILERFSAQQFPDLHSELNLSSLELGDSALYFCASSVDRGPLHFGNGTRLTVT.